Shown below are 27 T cell receptor beta chains from a single sample sequenced in a study of shared clonotypes between healthy human individuals. CD8 cells regarded as naive lacked CD45RO, were positively chosen for CCR7, and omitted terminally differentiated effector memory CD45RA+ cells. TCRdb's copy holds only in-frame clones and misses some; the assay was immunoSEQ multiplex PCR. The table includes about 1.9 million clones, 93% detected once. The sequenced material came from naive CD8+ T cells from PBMCs. Receptors were obtained from a man between 18 and 29 years old in good health. Some clones in this sample may be carry-over from other donors' samples.

J is TRBJ2-1 and V is TRBV6-4; 13 nucleotides match TRBD2. After removal of 6 bases from V and 9 bases from J, the junction contained 11 bases not matched to a gene. The V gene's germline CDR1 is MRHNA and CDR2 SNTAGT. There are 16 residues in the CDR3. The CDR3 DNA reads as TGTGCCAGCAGGTACGCCTGGACTAGCGGGAGAGGTGAGCAGTTCTTC. This gives the protein CASRYAWTSGRGEQFF.

The chain carries TRBV7-2 and TRBJ2-1; tentatively, D is TRBD2 (6 bases). V dropped 7 bases and J dropped 0 bases, with 13 bases sitting between them. This CDR3 is built from 15 residues. Germline values: CDR1 SGHTA, CDR2 FQGNSA. Written as DNA, the CDR3 is TGTGCCAGCACCATAGCGGCCCTCTCCTACAATGAGCAGTTCTTC. As protein: CASTIAALSYNEQFF.

The gene calls are TRBV7-9 and TRBJ2-6, with D unclear. The ends were cut back, 7 bases at V and 0 bases at J, with 13 bases in the middle. Germline V gene sequence: CDR1 SEHNR, CDR2 FQNEAQ (reference sequence). The CDR3 consists of 16 residues. CDR3: CASTPPAVSGANVLTF. DNA of the CDR3: TGTGCCAGCACCCCCCCGGCCGTCTCTGGGGCCAACGTCCTGACTTTC.

This chain uses TRBV19 with TRBJ2-3; no definite D call. The V gene's germline CDR1 is LNHDA and CDR2 SQIVND (reference sequence). Between the trimmed V and J ends, which lost 6 bases and 4 bases, there was a span of 8 bases. The CDR3 covers 12 residues. The CDR3 DNA follows: TGTGCCAGTAGAAGGGCCCCAGATACGCAGTATTTT. This sequence encodes CASRRAPDTQYF.

The V gene is TRBV7-9, the J gene TRBJ2-7; 7 positions agree with TRBD1. V lost 5 bases to trimming and J lost 2 bases; unmatched junction nucleotides: 9. Germline-derived CDR1 and CDR2 are SEHNR and FQNEAQ (reference sequence). The CDR3 extends over 15 amino acids. CDR3: CASSPLGQIPYEQYF. The CDR3, as DNA: TGTGCCAGCAGCCCCTTGGGACAGATACCCTACGAGCAGTACTTC.

The CDR3, as DNA: TGCGCCAGCAGCCCTGGACTAGCGGGAGGATTTAGCTCCTACAATGAGCAGTTCTTC. This codes for CASSPGLAGGFSSYNEQFF. The chain has TRBV5-1 and TRBJ2-1; TRBD2 matches at 14 bases. V was clipped by 4 bases and J by 0 bases; unmatched bases: 9. The CDR3 consists of 19 residues. Germline assignment: CDR1 SGHRS and CDR2 YFSETQ.

In its sample, this clone was seen once. The genes are TRBV7-9 and TRBJ1-1; no firm D call. CDR3 length: 15 residues. The germline V and J ends were trimmed by 1 base and 5 bases, with 14 bases remaining between them. The germline CDR1 and CDR2 sequences are SEHNR and FQNEAQ (reference sequence). The CDR3 region has the DNA TGTGCCAGCAGCTTAGTAGTGGGTCGGGGAACTGAAGCTTTCTTT. Encoded protein: CASSLVVGRGTEAFF.

This clone came up once. The CDR3 is CASRSLAGTGELFF. The CDR3 DNA reads as TGTGCCTCGCGGAGTCTAGCGGGGACCGGGGAGCTGTTTTTT. The chain joins TRBV19 to TRBJ2-2, with TRBD2 identical over 9 bases. V shed 11 bases, J shed 5 bases, and the junction held 9 bases outside the gene matches. This CDR3 spans 14 amino acids. Germline CDR1 reads LNHDA; CDR2 reads SQIVND (reference sequence).

The J gene is TRBJ2-3, the V gene TRBV28, with D tentatively TRBD2 (5 bases). The CDR3 totals 16 residues. With 6 bases removed from V and 4 bases from J, the gap between germline ends came to 20 bases. Germline-derived CDR1 and CDR2 are MDHEN and SYDVKM. CDR3 in DNA: TGTGCCAGCAGAGTTCGTAGAGGGAGAGCCGCAGATACGCAGTATTTT. This codes for CASRVRRGRAADTQYF.

Of note for this clone: Other DNA sequences of this sample code for an identical CDR3. V usage is TRBV30 and J usage is TRBJ2-7; 9 bases match TRBD1. CDR1 GTSNPN and CDR2 SVGIG come from the germline V gene (reference sequence). V dropped 3 bases and J dropped 4; count of bases not matched to a gene: 4. The CDR3 has 13 residues. The CDR3 DNA reads as TGTGCCTGGAGCGTCGGGACAGGGTACGAGCAGTACTTC. Protein sequence: CAWSVGTGYEQYF.

About this clone itself: Other DNA sequences from this sample encode an identical CDR3 as well. The rearrangement joins TRBV15 to TRBJ1-5; 8 positions agree with TRBD1. Germline lookup yields CDR1 LNHNV and CDR2 YYDKDF (reference sequence). The CDR3 consists of 15 residues. Trimming removed 0 bases from V and 6 bases from J; junction bases left unmatched: 4. CDR3 amino acids: CATSRDRGRGQPQHF. The DNA of the CDR3 is TGTGCCACCAGCAGAGACAGGGGGCGGGGTCAGCCCCAGCATTTT. Supplemented by reference TRBV15 and TRBJ1-5, the full variable domain reads DAMVIQNPRYQVTQFGKPVTLSCSQTLNHNVMYWYQQKSSQAPKLLFHYYDKDFNNEADTPDNFQSRRPNTSFCFLDIRSPGLGDTAMYLCATSRDRGRGQPQHFGDGTRLSIL.

The rearrangement joins TRBV15 to TRBJ2-2; TRBD2 aligns across 14 bases. Germline V gene sequence: CDR1 LNHNV, CDR2 YYDKDF (reference sequence). This CDR3 is 16 amino acids long. The J segment lost 4 bases and the V segment lost 5 bases, leaving 3 bases of the junction unmatched. The chain's CDR3 is CATSGTSGSFTGELFF. The DNA for the CDR3 is TGTGCCACCAGCGGGACTAGCGGGAGTTTCACCGGGGAGCTGTTTTTT.

This sequence joins TRBV6-1 and TRBJ1-1; D call uncertain. Germline V lookup: CDR1 MNHNS, CDR2 SASEGT. This CDR3 has 13 amino acids. V was shortened by 4 bases and J by 1 base, with 7 bases between the two germline ends. The CDR3 loop reads CASSVYRNTEAFF. CDR3 bases: TGTGCCAGCAGTGTTTACAGGAACACTGAAGCTTTCTTT.

This chain links TRBV28 with TRBJ2-7; 7 bases match TRBD1. The germline gives CDR1 MDHEN, CDR2 SYDVKM. The CDR3 is made up of 15 amino acids. With V trimmed by 1 base and J by 3 bases, 6 bases remained unmatched. The CDR3 is CASSLYLGQSYEQYF. The CDR3 bases are TGTGCCAGCAGTTTATATCTGGGACAGAGCTACGAGCAGTACTTC. The complete variable domain, with remaining parts taken from reference TRBV28 and TRBJ2-7, reads DVKVTQSSRYLVKRTGEKVFLECVQDMDHENMFWYRQDPGLGLRLIYFSYDVKMKEKGDIPEGYSVSREKKERFSLILESASTNQTSMYLCASSLYLGQSYEQYFGPGTRLTVT.

This chain joins TRBV27 and TRBJ2-5; D is ambiguous. V lost 5 bases, J lost 1 base, and 11 bases lay in between. CDR3 length equals 14 residues. In germline, CDR1 is MNHEY, CDR2 SMNVEV (reference sequence). CDR3 coding DNA: TGTGCCAGCAGTCCACACCTGACCCAAGAGACCCAGTACTTC. This gives the protein CASSPHLTQETQYF.

The chain has TRBV19 and TRBJ1-1; no firm D call. CDR1 and CDR2 (germline): LNHDA, SQIVND (reference sequence). This CDR3 is built from 15 residues. V was trimmed by 4 bases and J by 0 bases, leaving 12 bases between them. The CDR3 sequence is CASSSQPGMNTEAFF. As DNA, the CDR3 is TGTGCCAGTAGTAGCCAGCCCGGTATGAACACTGAAGCTTTCTTT. Variable domain in full (rest from reference TRBV19 and TRBJ1-1): DGGITQSPKYLFRKEGQNVTLSCEQNLNHDAMYWYRQDPGQGLRLIYYSQIVNDFQKGDIAEGYSVSREKKESFPLTVTSAQKNPTAFYLCASSSQPGMNTEAFFGQGTRLTVV.

The chain has TRBV27 and TRBJ1-2; unclear D gene. Looked up from germline, CDR1 is MNHEY and CDR2 is SMNVEV (reference sequence). This CDR3 region has 14 residues. The V gene lost 1 base and the J gene lost 5 bases, with 11 bases spanning the gap. CDR3 bases: TGTGCCAGCAGTTTATTTATCGGAGGGTATGGCTACACCTTC. The encoded protein is CASSLFIGGYGYTF.

The rearrangement uses TRBV9 and TRBJ1-1; D perhaps matches TRBD1 (6 bases). The CDR3 loop spans 14 amino acids. The V and J ends lost 1 base and 3 bases respectively, with 10 bases between them. Looked up from germline, CDR1 is SGDLS and CDR2 is YYNGEE. The CDR3 reads CASSVSGAYTEAFF. DNA for the CDR3: TGTGCCAGCAGCGTATCGGGGGCATACACTGAAGCTTTCTTT.

The chain is built from TRBV27 and TRBJ2-3; 14 bases line up with TRBD2. Germline CDR1 is MNHEY and CDR2 is SMNVEV (reference sequence). V lost 5 bases, J lost 1 base, and 5 bases stayed unmatched. The CDR3 is made up of 17 amino acids. CDR3 loop: CASSGGLAGGGTDTQYF. CDR3 bases: TGTGCCAGCAGTGGTGGACTAGCGGGGGGTGGCACAGATACGCAGTATTTT.

The rearrangement joins TRBV4-2 to TRBJ2-1; D is perhaps TRBD2 (6 bases). Germline CDR1 is LGHNA and CDR2 is YNFKEQ. Trimming cost V 2 bases and J 7 bases, with 18 bases left between them. This CDR3 spans 16 amino acids. CDR3: CASSQLPFLAGNEQFF. Written as DNA, the CDR3 is TGTGCCAGCAGCCAACTCCCATTTCTGGCGGGGAATGAGCAGTTCTTC.

The CDR3 sequence: CASSTLLGVHNEQFF. The DNA for the CDR3 is TGTGCCAGCAGTACCTTACTAGGAGTCCACAATGAGCAGTTCTTC. The V and J genes are TRBV2 and TRBJ2-1, with a weak D call TRBD2 (5 bases). V was cut by 5 bases and J by 5 bases, with 16 bases left in between. CDR3 size: 15 residues. Looked up from germline, CDR1 is SNHLY and CDR2 is FYNNEI.

The chain couples TRBV5-6 to TRBJ2-7, with 7 bases fitting TRBD2. Germline CDR1 reads SGHDT; CDR2 reads YYEEEE. The CDR3 spans 14 residues. V lost 8 bases and J lost 2; bases outside the gene matches: 10. The CDR3 loop is CASVGGGFPYEQYF. CDR3 nucleotide sequence: TGTGCCAGTGTGGGCGGGGGATTCCCCTACGAGCAGTACTTC.

V usage is TRBV28 and J usage is TRBJ1-5; D gene unclear. CDR1 and CDR2 from the germline V gene are MDHEN and SYDVKM. V dropped 5 bases and J dropped 4 bases, with 12 bases sitting between them. There are 14 residues in the CDR3. CDR3 loop: CASSPWAGNQPQHF. In DNA, the CDR3 is TGTGCCAGCAGTCCTTGGGCGGGAAATCAGCCCCAGCATTTT.

With respect to this clone: This same CDR3 is encoded by further DNA sequences in the sample. The gene calls are TRBV11-2 and TRBJ2-7; D is possibly TRBD2 (5 bases). Germline V lookup: CDR1 SGHAT, CDR2 FQNNGV. The CDR3 spans 13 residues. Trimming took off 3 bases at V and 2 bases at J, with 8 bases between the two ends. In nucleotides, the CDR3 is TGTGCCAGCAGCTTGTACGGGACCTACGAGCAGTACTTC. This sequence encodes CASSLYGTYEQYF.

This chain uses TRBV5-1 with TRBJ2-7; 8 bases are a match to TRBD2. There are 16 residues in the CDR3. J was trimmed by 3 bases and V by 4 bases; bases with no gene match: 12. The germline gives CDR1 SGHRS, CDR2 YFSETQ. The CDR3 reads CASSLMGGLAGYEQYF. The CDR3 coding sequence is TGCGCCAGCAGCCTTATGGGGGGCCTAGCGGGCTACGAGCAGTACTTC. The full variable domain, with the rest looked up from reference TRBV5-1 and TRBJ2-7, is KAGVTQTPRYLIKTRGQQVTLSCSPISGHRSVSWYQQTPGQGLQFLFEYFSETQRNKGNFPGRFSGRQFSNSRSEMNVSTLELGDSALYLCASSLMGGLAGYEQYFGPGTRLTVT.

The chain joins TRBV4-3 to TRBJ2-5; D gene unclear. The CDR3 runs 15 residues. Per germline, CDR1 LGHNA and CDR2 YSLEER. Deletions cut 1 base from V and 3 bases from J, with 12 bases between. The CDR3 bases are TGCGCCAGCAGCCAAGGTCCAGGCCGGGAAGAGACCCAGTACTTC. Protein product: CASSQGPGREETQYF.

The chain recombines TRBV2 with TRBJ1-5, with TRBD1 matching 9 bases. The CDR3 is 14 residues long. V lost 4 bases to trimming and J lost 4 bases; unmatched junction nucleotides: 2. Germline CDR1 and CDR2: SNHLY and FYNNEI. The CDR3 sequence is CASSAGTGNQPQHF. The CDR3 DNA is TGTGCCAGCAGTGCCGGGACAGGGAATCAGCCCCAGCATTTT.